This entry features one T cell receptor (beta chain) sequence. With a J-beta primer mix and a sample-barcoded 5' primer, a second PCR ran 7 to 11 cycles. TCRdb fed the 5' RACE reads into MiXCR, producing one record per CDR3 protein. The data hold 1.5 million to 2 million distinct CDR3 sequences, with approximately 30% observed a single time. Germline-derived CDR1 and CDR2 are WSHSY and SAAADI. Losses at the gene ends were 6 bases for V and 5 bases for J; bases not matched to a gene: 8. The CDR3 loop spans 16 amino acids. The sample belongs to a study of blood T cells in healthy people across ages. The chain uses TRBV10-2 and TRBJ2-3; 13 nucleotides line up with TRBD2. Input material: blood. This sequence originates from a woman in her thirties in good health. This CDR3 reads CASRSYGTSGVDTQYF. In nucleotides, the CDR3 is TGCGCCAGCAGAAGCTACGGGACTAGCGGGGTAGATACGCAGTATTTT.